The TCR beta chain under discussion was sequenced for a study of control samples from healthy donors and cancer patients. Assay: immunoSEQ multiplex PCR; the TCRdb copy retains only in-frame clones and omits some. The sample carries 70,000 to 95,000 clones, more than 85% recorded once. V lost 1 base and J 0 bases, leaving 9 bases between the germline ends. From germline, CDR1 is SGHRS and CDR2 YFSETQ. The CDR3 contains 15 residues. The chain has TRBV5-1 and TRBJ2-3, with D unresolved. The sequencing sample was made of blood. The receptor was derived from a woman in her twenties or thirties in good health. The CDR3 DNA sequence: TGCGCCAGCAGCTTGACAGTCACTAGCACAGATACGCAGTATTTT. Amino acid sequence: CASSLTVTSTDTQYF.